This TCR beta chain derives from a study of identical twins. Details on this clonotype: Its matching antigen is unknown.

Template switching added a universal primer binding site, and final cDNA carried unique molecular identifiers. From the 5' RACE reads, TCRdb called clonotypes with MiXCR, one entry per CDR3 protein. The sample carries 600,000 to 850,000 distinct CDR3 sequences, about 20% recorded once. Regarding the study as a whole: Cord blood beta clonotypes present at high abundance carried fewer insertions; no such pattern appeared in memory repertoires.

This CDR3 is 13 amino acids long. V was trimmed by 5 bases and J by 6 bases, leaving 13 bases between them. Germline lookup yields CDR1 MNHNS and CDR2 SASEGT. The same specimen was also included in a second study, on T cells expressing NK-cell markers. That work contributes: Sorting in several experiments was restricted by an anti-gamma-delta TCR antibody to alpha-beta TCR T cells.

This chain joins TRBV6-1 and TRBJ2-5, with D possibly matching TRBD2 (6 bases). The source is a woman between 18 and 30 years old in good health. The sequencing sample was made of PBMCs. The CDR3 DNA reads as TGTGCCAGCAGTAGACTAGATTGGCAGACCCAGTACTTC. Its translation: CASSRLDWQTQYF.